These T cell receptor beta chains were read from a single sample in a study of vaccination and CD4 T cells after COVID-19. TCRdb independently ran MiXCR on the PCR reads; one entry per CDR3 protein. The repertoire includes about 20,000 distinct CDR3 sequences, about 42% of them detected once, and over 25% sits in the top ten. Their specific antigens are unknown. Sequences were derived from CD4+ T cells from blood, cultured in vitro, sampled before SARS-CoV-2 vaccination. The origin of the receptors is a human donor who received a COVID-19 vaccine. CDR3s include the opening cysteine and the closing phenylalanine or tryptophan. The D gene is left open where the match is weak. Clone sizes are given selectively: once, few, many, or a class where the clone is expanded.

j_gene,v_gene,d_gene,abundance,CDR3nt,CDR3aa
TRBJ2-5,TRBV7-3,NA,NA,TGTGCCAGCAGCACTAATCAAGAAGGAAGCCAGTACTTC,CASSTNQEGSQYF
TRBJ2-5,TRBV5-1,NA,few,TGCGCCAGCAGCGACCACCAAGAGACCCAGTACTTC,CASSDHQETQYF
TRBJ1-2,TRBV27,NA,NA,TGTGCCAGCAGCCGAGACAGGTTTAACTATGGCTACACCTTC,CASSRDRFNYGYTF
TRBJ2-3,TRBV7-8,NA,NA,TGTGCCAGCAGCTTAAACCTAGGACTCCAACGGACCGCAGATACGCAGTATTTT,CASSLNLGLQRTADTQYF
TRBJ1-2,TRBV19,TRBD1,NA,TGTGCCAGTACCCAGGGGGGGGGCCCCAACTATGGCTACACCTTC,CASTQGGGPNYGYTF
TRBJ1-4,TRBV15,NA,NA,TGTGCCACCAGCAGAGGTGATCTCATAGCAACTAATGAAAAACTGTTTTTT,CATSRGDLIATNEKLFF
TRBJ1-3,TRBV7-9,TRBD1,NA,TGTGCCAGCAGCTTAGGACAGGGAGGCGGAAACACCATATATTTT,CASSLGQGGGNTIYF
TRBJ2-3,TRBV30,TRBD1,NA,TGTGCCTGGAGTGTACTGCTGGACAGGGGGCGGACGACAGATACGCAGTATTTT,CAWSVLLDRGRTTDTQYF
TRBJ1-1,TRBV2,NA,few,TGTGCCAGCATGGCGGATATGAACACTGAAGCTTTCTTT,CASMADMNTEAFF
TRBJ2-1,TRBV12-5,TRBD1,NA,TGTGCTAGTGGTCCGCCTGGGACAGGGGCCCCCTCTCCGCAGTTCTTC,CASGPPGTGAPSPQFF
TRBJ2-6,TRBV5-1,NA,NA,TGCGCCAGCAGCCCCCGGACAGCATCGTTCTCTGGGGCCAACGTCCTGACTTTC,CASSPRTASFSGANVLTF
TRBJ2-7,TRBV2,NA,NA,TGTGCCAGCAGTGTCCTGAGGGGGAGTATGAGTCCGTACTTC,CASSVLRGSMSPYF
TRBJ2-2,TRBV19,TRBD1,few,TGTGCCAGTACGGACAGGGGATACACCGGGGAGCTGTTTTTT,CASTDRGYTGELFF
TRBJ2-1,TRBV12-3/TRBV12-4,TRBD2,few,TGTGCCAGCAGTCTCAGCGGGGGGGCCTACAATGAGCAGTTCTTC,CASSLSGGAYNEQFF
TRBJ1-6,TRBV9,NA,NA,TGTGCCAGCAGCGTAGACGTGGGGGCGAGTTCACCCCTCCACTTT,CASSVDVGASSPLHF
TRBJ1-2,TRBV19,TRBD1,NA,TGTGCCAGTAGTGAGACAGGGGGCGTGCGATATGGCTACACCTTC,CASSETGGVRYGYTF
TRBJ2-5,TRBV6-1,TRBD1,few,TGTGCCAGCAGTGAAGCTCCTCCGGGACAGGGTCAAGAGACCCAGTACTTC,CASSEAPPGQGQETQYF
TRBJ2-3,TRBV30,NA,NA,TGTGCCTGGAGTGTAGCGGGTTCCAGCACAGATACGCAGTATTTT,CAWSVAGSSTDTQYF
TRBJ2-5,TRBV2,TRBD1,NA,TGTGCCAGCAGTGGACAGGGAGTCGGGACCCAGTACTTC,CASSGQGVGTQYF
TRBJ1-5,TRBV19,NA,few,TGTGCCAGTACCAGGGCGGTTGACAATCAGCCCCAGCATTTT,CASTRAVDNQPQHF
TRBJ1-2,TRBV10-3,TRBD1,NA,TGTGCCATCAGTGAGACGGGACAGGGGGTTAGCTACACCTTC,CAISETGQGVSYTF
TRBJ1-3,TRBV15,NA,NA,TGTGCCACCAGCAGAGTTGCAGGGGCCTTATCTGGAAACACCATATATTTT,CATSRVAGALSGNTIYF
TRBJ2-2,TRBV12-3/TRBV12-4,TRBD1,NA,TGTGCCAGCAGACCCGGGACAGGGGATGGTACCGGGGAGCTGTTTTTT,CASRPGTGDGTGELFF
TRBJ1-1,TRBV19,TRBD1,NA,TGTGCCAGTAGACGACAGGGCCGTACTGAAGCTTTCTTT,CASRRQGRTEAFF
TRBJ2-3,TRBV7-6,NA,few,TGTGCCAGCAGCTTAGGCGGGACCCGGGGGGATACGCAGTATTTT,CASSLGGTRGDTQYF
TRBJ1-3,TRBV2,NA,NA,TGTGCCAGCAGGACTCAGGAACCCTCTGGAAACACCATATATTTT,CASRTQEPSGNTIYF
TRBJ1-6,TRBV20-1,TRBD1,few,TGCAGTGCCCAAGGGATAGGGGGCCTTAATAATTCACCCCTCCACTTT,CSAQGIGGLNNSPLHF
TRBJ2-3,TRBV11-3,NA,NA,TGTGCCAGCAGCTTAGGATTTACCGGCACAGATACGCAGTATTTT,CASSLGFTGTDTQYF
TRBJ2-3,TRBV5-5,TRBD1,NA,TGTGCCAGCAGCTTGGAAATAATGGGACAGTTCGCTAGCACAGATACGCAGTATTTT,CASSLEIMGQFASTDTQYF
TRBJ2-5,TRBV20-1,NA,NA,TGCAGTGCTAGAGCAGCAGGTCCGTGGGGGACCCAGTACTTC,CSARAAGPWGTQYF
TRBJ2-1,TRBV27,NA,few,TGTGCCAGCAGTTTATCTCCCGACAGATCCAACAATGAGCAGTTCTTC,CASSLSPDRSNNEQFF
TRBJ2-3,TRBV19,NA,once,TGTGCCAGTAGTATGTCCAGGACCACAGATACGCAGTATTTT,CASSMSRTTDTQYF
TRBJ2-3,TRBV19,TRBD1,NA,TGTGCCAGTAGTATCGGGACAGGGTTACGACATTTAGATACGCAGTATTTT,CASSIGTGLRHLDTQYF
TRBJ1-2,TRBV6-2/TRBV6-3,NA,few,TGTGCCAGCAGCATCGGACAGAGGGGCTACACCTTC,CASSIGQRGYTF
TRBJ2-1,TRBV19,NA,NA,TGTGCCAGTAGTCGATGGGGCAGGGCCTCGGACAATGAGCAGTTCTTC,CASSRWGRASDNEQFF
TRBJ2-7,TRBV19,NA,NA,TGTGCCAGCAAACCTCAAGGGGGGCAGGTCTACGAGCAGTACTTC,CASKPQGGQVYEQYF
TRBJ1-1,TRBV5-1,NA,NA,TGCGCCAGCAGCTTGTCTCGGGGAGGAATGAACACTGAAGCTTTCTTT,CASSLSRGGMNTEAFF
TRBJ2-3,TRBV11-2,NA,once,TGTGCCAGCAGCTGGGGGAGCGGAAGCACAGATACGCAGTATTTT,CASSWGSGSTDTQYF
TRBJ1-5,TRBV20-1,TRBD1,few,TGCAGTGCTAAACTTACCGGGACAGGCCCCAATCAGCCCCAGCATTTT,CSAKLTGTGPNQPQHF
TRBJ1-2,TRBV7-9,NA,few,TGTGCCAGCAGCTCATCAGGGGCTGGCTACACCTTC,CASSSSGAGYTF
TRBJ2-7,TRBV6-1,NA,few,TGTGCCAGCGAGGGAGTGGCCTACGAGCAGTACTTC,CASEGVAYEQYF
TRBJ2-5,TRBV6-1,TRBD2,NA,TGTGCCAGCAGCGTCTTGTGGGGGGGTCGGGAGACCCAGTACTTC,CASSVLWGGRETQYF
TRBJ1-2,TRBV14,NA,NA,TGTGCCAGCAGCCAGACCTCAGCAGATGGCTACACCTTC,CASSQTSADGYTF
TRBJ2-5,TRBV19,NA,few,TGTGCCACCTCCCTCGGCGAATCAGGGTCTGGGGAGACCCAGTACTTC,CATSLGESGSGETQYF
TRBJ2-7,TRBV7-8,TRBD2,NA,TGTGCCAGCAGCTTAACTAGCGGGGGTGACTACGAGCAGTACTTC,CASSLTSGGDYEQYF
TRBJ2-1,TRBV2,TRBD2,NA,TGTGCCAGCCAGAGTTGGTCTAGCGGCTCCTACAATGAGCAGTTCTTC,CASQSWSSGSYNEQFF
TRBJ1-6,TRBV5-1,NA,NA,TGCGCCAGCAGCTTGACAGTGGAGAATTCACCCCTCCACTTT,CASSLTVENSPLHF
TRBJ2-2,TRBV30,NA,few,TGTGCCTGGAGTTCGCGGCACACCGGGGAGCTGTTTTTT,CAWSSRHTGELFF
TRBJ2-1,TRBV7-3,NA,NA,TGTGCCAGCAGCTTAATCGGGACTGATTACAATGAGCAGTTCTTC,CASSLIGTDYNEQFF
TRBJ1-5,TRBV12-3/TRBV12-4,TRBD1,once,TGTGCCAGCAGTTTAAGAGGGGGCCTCAGCAATCAGCCCCAGCATTTT,CASSLRGGLSNQPQHF
TRBJ1-2,TRBV5-5,NA,few,TGTGCCAGCAGCTTGATAGGGGGCTATGGCTACACCTTC,CASSLIGGYGYTF
TRBJ2-3,TRBV6-1,TRBD2,NA,TGTGCCAGCAGTCTAGCGGGGGGGCAGGGAGATACGCAGTATTTT,CASSLAGGQGDTQYF
TRBJ2-6,TRBV7-3,TRBD2,NA,TGTGCCAGCAGCCTTACTAGCGGGGAAGCTGGGGCCAACGTCCTGACTTTC,CASSLTSGEAGANVLTF
TRBJ2-5,TRBV15,TRBD2,NA,TGTGCCACCAGCAGAGATCCTAGCGGGGAAGAGACCCAGTACTTC,CATSRDPSGEETQYF
TRBJ2-1,TRBV20-1,TRBD2,NA,TGCAGTGCTGGATTGGCGGGGGGGGAGTTCTTC,CSAGLAGGEFF
TRBJ1-5,TRBV7-8,NA,NA,TGTGCCAGCAGCTCGGGAGGCAATCAGCCCCAGCATTTT,CASSSGGNQPQHF
TRBJ2-1,TRBV24-1,TRBD2,few,TGTGCCACCGCCCGACCTGGGCTAGCGGGGGGCAATGAGCAGTTCTTC,CATARPGLAGGNEQFF
TRBJ1-1,TRBV5-1,TRBD1,NA,TGCGCCAGCAGCTTGGCGGGGGAGGGGGCCCGGACTGAAGCTTTCTTT,CASSLAGEGARTEAFF
TRBJ1-5,TRBV20-1,TRBD1,few,TGCAGTGCTAGAGATGCCCGACAGGGGGGGGGGCCCCAGCATTTT,CSARDARQGGGPQHF
TRBJ2-7,TRBV30,TRBD1,NA,TGTGCCTGGAGACAGGGGGGATCCTACGAGCAGTACTTC,CAWRQGGSYEQYF